This T cell receptor beta chain appears in the sequencing data of a study of chemoradiotherapy in HPV16-positive cancers. Notes on the study in general: The functional HPV-specific definition rests on just a couple of HPV16-positive patients. Non-HPV-specific T cells did not expand in tumors during treatment, whereas candidate HPV-specific clones and E7-related motifs did.

A remark on this clone: What it binds is not known.

Germline V CDR1 and CDR2: SNHLY, FYNNEI. V was trimmed by 6 bases and J by 6 bases, leaving 11 bases between them. There are 13 residues in the CDR3. The repertoire was sequenced with immunoSEQ multiplex PCR; TCRdb's copy has only in-frame clones and lacks some. Among 10,000 or so clones listed, about 80% were seen once. This sequence was found in a human donor with HPV-associated anogenital cancer. The starting material was tumor tissue, obtained from a patient who underwent chemoradiotherapy. The chain recombines TRBV2 with TRBJ2-2; no clear D. DNA for the CDR3: TGTGCCAGCAGATCTAGAGCCGCCGGGGAGCTGTTTTTT. Translation gives CASRSRAAGELFF. The full variable domain, its missing parts supplied by reference TRBV2 and TRBJ2-2, is EPEVTQTPSHQVTQMGQEVILRCVPISNHLYFYWYRQILGQKVEFLVSFYNNEISEKSEIFDDQFSVERPDGSNFTLKIRSTKLEDSAMYFCASRSRAAGELFFGEGSRLTVL.